A single sample gave rise to the 25 T cell receptor beta chains below, sequenced in a study of CD8 T cells in ankylosing spondylitis. TCRdb used MiXCR to reprocess the 5' RACE reads, holding one entry per CDR3 protein. The sample yields fewer than 350,000 distinct CDR3 sequences, under 14% seen once. The sequenced sample consisted of blood, either unsorted or a sorted T cell fraction (not recorded which). These TCRs come from a female donor with ankylosing spondylitis or in good health (not recorded which).

This clonotype was recorded at least ten times. The chain has TRBV5-1 and TRBJ1-4; 8 positions match TRBD1. The germline gives CDR1 SGHRS, CDR2 YFSETQ. The CDR3 covers 16 residues. Trimming cost V 4 bases and J 0 bases; bases outside gene matches: 5. The CDR3 region is CASSHGTGATNEKLFF. In nucleotides, the CDR3 is TGCGCCAGCAGCCATGGGACAGGAGCAACTAATGAAAAACTGTTTTTT.

This rearrangement joins TRBV7-7 to TRBJ2-3; D gene unclear. V lost 5 bases and J 3 bases, leaving 9 bases between the germline ends. The CDR3 is 13 residues long. The germline V gene encodes CDR1 SSHAT and CDR2 FNYEAQ (reference sequence). As DNA, the CDR3 is TGTGCCAGCAGCCCGTCGGTAACAGATACGCAGTATTTT. It translates to CASSPSVTDTQYF. The variable domain in full, with the rest retrieved from reference TRBV7-7 and TRBJ2-3, is GAGVSQSPRYKVTKRGQDVTLRCDPISSHATLYWYQQALGQGPEFLTYFNYEAQPDKSGLPSDRFSAERPEGSISTLTIQRTEQRDSAMYRCASSPSVTDTQYFGPGTRLTVL.

This clonotype has just a few counts. The V call is TRBV10-1, the J call TRBJ2-5; 8 bases match TRBD2. The CDR3 is 13 amino acids. Germline assignment: CDR1 WNHNN and CDR2 SYGVQD (reference sequence). With V trimmed by 6 bases and J by 4 bases, 4 bases remained unmatched. This chain's CDR3 is CASRAAGGETQYF. The CDR3 DNA reads as TGCGCCAGCAGAGCCGCGGGGGGAGAGACCCAGTACTTC.

This clonotype was counted at least ten times. CDR3 sequence: CSARGSPYEQYF. The CDR3 nucleotides read TGCAGTGCTAGAGGTTCGCCGTACGAGCAGTACTTC. The rearrangement uses TRBV20-1 and TRBJ2-7; D gene uncertain. This CDR3 spans 12 amino acids. V lost 1 base and J lost 4, with 8 bases in between. Germline CDR1 DFQATT, CDR2 SNEGSKA (reference sequence).

The gene calls are TRBV7-3 and TRBJ2-3, with 10 bases lining up with TRBD2. Germline V gene lookup returns CDR1 SGHTA and CDR2 FQGTGA. V shed 0 bases, J shed 12 bases, and the junction held 9 bases outside the gene matches. CDR3 length equals 15 residues. The DNA for the CDR3 is TGTGCCAGCAGCTTAACTTCATTAGCGGGGGGTTTCCAGTATTTT. It yields the protein CASSLTSLAGGFQYF.

The chain is built from TRBV5-6 and TRBJ2-3, with TRBD1 matching over 7 bases. Germline V gene lookup returns CDR1 SGHDT and CDR2 YYEEEE. V trimming: 2 bases; J trimming: 1 base; junction bases outside the gene matches: 4. The CDR3 spans 15 residues. The CDR3 sequence is CASSFTGVGTDTQYF. Written as DNA, the CDR3 is TGTGCCAGCAGCTTCACAGGGGTAGGCACAGATACGCAGTATTTT.

This clonotype was detected a few times. The V and J genes are TRBV20-1 and TRBJ2-3, with 7 bases aligning to TRBD2. Germline CDR1 is DFQATT and CDR2 is SNEGSKA (reference sequence). V gave up 4 bases and J gave up 1 base; unmatched junction bases: 17. This CDR3 spans 18 amino acids. The CDR3, as DNA: TGCAGTGCTACCCACCCCAAAGGGCTAGCGGTGCGCACAGATACGCAGTATTTT. Protein sequence: CSATHPKGLAVRTDTQYF.

This chain joins TRBV6-1 and TRBJ1-5; TRBD1 matches at 9 bases. The junction had 3 bases not matched to a gene; V was cut back by 6 bases and J by 6 bases. Germline V CDR1 and CDR2: MNHNS, SASEGT. The CDR3 is 13 amino acids. CDR3 region: CASRRTGAQPQHF. CDR3 nucleotides: TGTGCCAGCAGACGGACAGGGGCTCAGCCCCAGCATTTT.

This clonotype was observed many times. The genes are TRBV3-1 and TRBJ2-1; TRBD2 aligns across 15 bases. Trimming removed 0 bases from V and 0 bases from J; junction bases left unmatched: 6. The CDR3 contains 20 residues. CDR1 and CDR2 (germline): LGHDT, YNNKEL (reference sequence). The CDR3 protein is CASSQDSGLAGGGSYNEQFF. The CDR3 bases are TGTGCCAGCAGCCAAGATTCTGGACTAGCGGGAGGGGGCTCCTACAATGAGCAGTTCTTC.

In its sample, this clonotype was seen many times. The CDR3 here is CAITRDMNTEAFF. The DNA of the CDR3 is TGTGCCATAACCAGGGACATGAACACTGAAGCTTTCTTT. The chain couples TRBV12-3 or TRBV12-4 to TRBJ1-1; D possibly corresponds to TRBD1 (6 bases). CDR3 length equals 13 residues. Trimming stripped 10 bases from V and 0 bases from J, with 12 bases between.

The sample holds many counts of this clonotype. The V and J genes are TRBV4-1 and TRBJ2-2; D not resolved. V was trimmed by 0 bases and J by 3 bases, leaving 20 bases between them. CDR1 MGHRA and CDR2 YSYEKL come from the germline V gene. The CDR3 is 19 residues long. This CDR3 reads CASSQDLVNIVKDTGELFF. The CDR3 DNA reads TGCGCCAGCAGCCAAGATCTGGTCAACATAGTGAAGGACACCGGGGAGCTGTTTTTT.

In this sample, this clonotype turned up many times. CDR3: CASSSGGIFYEQYF. The CDR3 DNA sequence: TGTGCCAGCAGTAGCGGGGGAATTTTCTACGAGCAGTACTTC. The V gene is TRBV28, the J gene TRBJ2-7; the match to TRBD2 covers 8 bases. The CDR3 spans 14 residues. CDR1 MDHEN and CDR2 SYDVKM come from the germline V gene. V trimming: 5 bases; J trimming: 3 bases; junction bases outside the gene matches: 6.

In its sample, this clonotype was seen many times. V gene TRBV5-1 combines with J gene TRBJ2-2; TRBD2 aligns across 10 bases. The CDR3 consists of 18 residues. Germline loops: CDR1 SGHRS, CDR2 YFSETQ. V was clipped by 1 base and J by 5 bases; unmatched bases: 11. This CDR3 reads CASSLSTSGTRRTGELFF. CDR3 nucleotide sequence: TGCGCCAGCAGCTTGTCAACTAGCGGGACGAGACGTACCGGGGAGCTGTTTTTT.

This clonotype is large (0.1 to 1%) by share. The rearrangement joins TRBV5-1 to TRBJ1-2; 7 bases are shared with TRBD1. V lost 0 bases to trimming and J lost 8 bases; unmatched junction nucleotides: 13. Germline lookup yields CDR1 SGHRS and CDR2 YFSETQ. The CDR3 consists of 16 residues. CDR3 in amino acids: CASSLGGQARLNGYTF. Here the CDR3 DNA reads TGCGCCAGCAGCTTGGGCGGACAGGCCCGCCTCAACGGCTACACCTTC.

This clonotype was detected a few times. The chain carries TRBV6-6 and TRBJ1-2, with TRBD1 matching over 7 bases. CDR1 and CDR2 (germline): MNHNY, SVGAGI (reference sequence). This CDR3 comprises 13 residues. The V segment lost 6 bases and the J segment 4 bases; nucleotides outside the gene matches: 5. For the CDR3, the DNA is TGTGCCAGCAGCCCGGGACAGTTCTATGGCTACACCTTC. Translation gives CASSPGQFYGYTF.

This clonotype was observed a single time. A much larger clonotype is one base distant, so this may be a read error. The gene calls are TRBV6-1 and TRBJ2-1, with D tentatively TRBD1 (7 bases). The CDR3 extends over 14 amino acids. Germline CDR1 MNHNS, CDR2 SASEGT. CDR3 region: CASSVRGASDEQLF. CDR3 DNA sequence: TGTGCCAGCAGCGTCAGGGGGGCGTCGGATGAGCAGCTCTTC.

Many counts were recorded for this clonotype. This chain links TRBV20-1 with TRBJ2-7, with 10 positions matching TRBD2. After removal of 0 bases from V and 2 bases from J, the junction contained 4 bases not matched to a gene. This CDR3 spans 15 amino acids. Germline V CDR1 and CDR2: DFQATT, SNEGSKA (reference sequence). CDR3: CSARDSSGSTYEQYF. The CDR3 nucleotides read TGCAGTGCTAGAGATTCTAGCGGGAGTACCTACGAGCAGTACTTC.

This clonotype was counted many times. This chain connects TRBV6-5 to TRBJ1-2, with D uncertain. The germline gives CDR1 MNHEY, CDR2 SVGAGI. The CDR3 runs 14 residues. Trimming stripped 0 bases from V and 2 bases from J, with 7 bases between. Here the CDR3 DNA reads TGTGCCAGCAGTTACTCGGCAAGAAACTATGGCTACACCTTC. It codes for CASSYSARNYGYTF.

This clonotype has at least ten counts. The chain recombines TRBV5-1 with TRBJ1-6; D uncertain. The CDR3 spans 15 residues. V was cut by 0 bases and J by 13 bases, with 17 bases left in between. The V gene's germline CDR1 is SGHRS and CDR2 YFSETQ. The chain's CDR3 is CASSLDGFRGSPLHF. The DNA for the CDR3 is TGCGCCAGCAGCTTGGATGGATTTCGGGGTTCTCCCCTCCACTTT.

This clonotype was counted ten times or more. The rearrangement uses TRBV28 and TRBJ2-3; D is undetermined. The germline V gene encodes CDR1 MDHEN and CDR2 SYDVKM. The V end lost 5 bases, the J end lost 8 bases, and 5 bases lay between the germline ends. The CDR3 is 10 amino acids. CDR3 DNA sequence: TGTGCCAGCAGTCGCCTTACGCAGTATTTT. Translation: CASSRLTQYF.

This clonotype was counted at least ten times. CDR3 nucleotides: TGTGCCAGCAGCCCGCGGACTAGCGGGAGGGCCTACGAGCAGTACTTC. Its protein product is CASSPRTSGRAYEQYF. The V and J genes are TRBV7-8 and TRBJ2-7, with TRBD2 matching 15 bases. V lost 5 bases and J lost 2; bases outside the gene matches: 4. The germline V gene has CDR1 SGHVS and CDR2 FQNEAQ. This CDR3 region has 16 residues.

This clonotype appeared a few times. The rearrangement joins TRBV20-1 to TRBJ1-1; D possibly corresponds to TRBD1 (6 bases). The CDR3 is 14 residues long. Germline V gene data show CDR1 as DFQATT and CDR2 as SNEGSKA (reference sequence). Trimming shortened V by 4 bases and J by 0 bases, and 12 bases separated the two germline ends. The CDR3 bases are TGCAGTGCTAAACGAGGACAGCTGAACACTGAAGCTTTCTTT. This encodes CSAKRGQLNTEAFF.

The sample holds many counts of this clonotype. This rearrangement joins TRBV5-1 to TRBJ2-6; the D is unclear. With 0 bases removed from V and 0 bases from J, the gap between germline ends came to 4 bases. The CDR3 contains 15 residues. CDR1 SGHRS and CDR2 YFSETQ come from the germline V gene. The CDR3 nucleotides read TGCGCCAGCAGCTTGGACCTCTCTGGGGCCAACGTCCTGACTTTC. Protein product: CASSLDLSGANVLTF.

This clonotype was seen at least ten times. In nucleotides, the CDR3 is TGCAGTGCTAAGGATACAGGGGAATCCTTAGAGACCCAGTACTTC. Its translation: CSAKDTGESLETQYF. The gene calls are TRBV20-1 and TRBJ2-5, with 7 nucleotides matching TRBD1. CDR3 size: 15 residues. Trimming removed 4 bases from V and 4 bases from J; junction bases left unmatched: 12. Germline V CDR1 and CDR2: DFQATT, SNEGSKA (reference sequence).

Comments on this clonotype: A much larger clone differs from this one at a single base, so this may be a read error. The chain joins TRBV3-1 to TRBJ1-1; 9 nucleotides line up with TRBD1. The CDR3 extends over 18 amino acids. Looked up from germline, CDR1 is LGHDT and CDR2 is YNNKEL (reference sequence). Here the CDR3 reads CAISLRPMGQGGDTGAFF. The CDR3 DNA sequence: TGTGCCATCAGCTTGCGCCCCATGGGACAGGGTGGGGACACTGGGGCTTTCTTT.